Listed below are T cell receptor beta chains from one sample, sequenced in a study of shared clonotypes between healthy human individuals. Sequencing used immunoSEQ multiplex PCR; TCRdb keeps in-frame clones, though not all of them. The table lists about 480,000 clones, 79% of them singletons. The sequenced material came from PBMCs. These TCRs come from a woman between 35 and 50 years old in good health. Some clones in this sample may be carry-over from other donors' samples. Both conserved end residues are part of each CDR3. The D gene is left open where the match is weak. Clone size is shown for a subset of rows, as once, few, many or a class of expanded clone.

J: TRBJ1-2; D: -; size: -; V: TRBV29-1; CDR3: CSVVGVQGPSGYTF
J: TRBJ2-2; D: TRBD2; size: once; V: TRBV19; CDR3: CASSWGGRAITTNTGELFF
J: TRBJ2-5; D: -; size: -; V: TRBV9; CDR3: CASSSGIQGTQYF
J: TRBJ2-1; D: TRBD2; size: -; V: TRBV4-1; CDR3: CASSQGRGGRVFNEQFF
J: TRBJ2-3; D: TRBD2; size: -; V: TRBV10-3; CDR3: CASNSGKADTQYF
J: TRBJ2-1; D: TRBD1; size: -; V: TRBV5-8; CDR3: CASSPGTGVNNEQFF
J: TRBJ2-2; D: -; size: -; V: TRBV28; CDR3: CASSLPTASGELFF
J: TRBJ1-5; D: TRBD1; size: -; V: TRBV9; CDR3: CASSVSTGDQPQHF
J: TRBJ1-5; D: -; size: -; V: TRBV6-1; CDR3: CASSEFLSNQPQHF
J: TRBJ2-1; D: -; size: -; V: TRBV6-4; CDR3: CATKDSDYNEQFF
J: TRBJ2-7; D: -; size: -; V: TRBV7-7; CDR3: CASRRVIGQYYEQYF
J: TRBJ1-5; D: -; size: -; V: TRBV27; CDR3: CASSFGADQPQHF
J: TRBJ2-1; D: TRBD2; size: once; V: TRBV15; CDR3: CATSRVSGMAYSYNEQFF